This is a list of T cell receptor beta chains from one sample in a study of chemoradiotherapy in HPV16-positive cancers. Method: immunoSEQ multiplex PCR; TCRdb's copy keeps in-frame clones and lacks some. The sample records around 8,700 clones, approximately 79% being singletons. Specimen collection occurred from a patient who underwent chemoradiotherapy. These receptors all come from a human donor with HPV-associated anogenital cancer. CDR3s include the opening cysteine and the closing phenylalanine or tryptophan. The order of the fields is J gene, V gene, CDR3 protein.

>TRBJ2-2|TRBV5-8
CASSFQHTGELFF
>TRBJ2-1|TRBV2
CASSRNEQFF
>TRBJ1-4|TRBV19
CASSGGYQGSNEKLFF
>TRBJ1-4|TRBV4-3
CASSQSEEKLFF
>TRBJ2-3|TRBV7-3
CASSFGISQSTDTQYF
>TRBJ1-3|TRBV5-1
CASSAGSGGNTIYF
>TRBJ2-3|TRBV7-9
CASSLAQREETDTQYF
>TRBJ1-5|TRBV4-3
CASSLDRGDNQPQHF
>TRBJ2-7|TRBV14
CASSQGKPTSYEQYF
>TRBJ2-7|TRBV18
CASSPQVGELYEQYF
>TRBJ1-5|TRBV19
CATGPPGTVRNQPQHF
>TRBJ1-1|TRBV11-2
CASLTWTKMNTEAFF
>TRBJ2-2|TRBV5-1
CASRGRGPANTGELFF
>TRBJ2-3|TRBV28
CASSLRGTDTQYF